The 11 T cell receptor beta chains given below trace back to one sample, sequenced in a study of technical replicates of blood from several donors. Libraries were prepared by immunoSEQ multiplex PCR; TCRdb keeps only in-frame clonotypes and omits some of them. The table records 70,000 or so clones, approximately 98% of them present only once. Sequences were obtained from T cells isolated from PBMCs. The source is a human donor in good health.

V and J are TRBV7-2 and TRBJ1-2; D is undetermined. Trimming removed 0 bases from V and 6 bases from J, with 5 bases in between. The V gene's germline CDR1 is SGHTA and CDR2 FQGNSA. The CDR3 is 12 amino acids. CDR3 residues: CASSLATHGYTF. CDR3 nucleotides: TGTGCCAGCAGCTTAGCTACTCATGGCTACACCTTC.

This sequence joins TRBV19 and TRBJ1-4; possibly TRBD1 for D (6 bases). CDR1 and CDR2 (germline): LNHDA, SQIVND (reference sequence). CDR3 length: 15 residues. V lost 5 bases and J 3 bases, leaving 13 bases between the germline ends. CDR3 DNA sequence: TGTGCCAGTAGTCCACCGACAGGAGCTAATGAAAAACTGTTTTTT. This encodes CASSPPTGANEKLFF.

V usage is TRBV29-1 and J usage is TRBJ1-1; tentatively, D is TRBD1 (5 bases). This CDR3 comprises 13 residues. CDR1 and CDR2 from the germline V gene are SQVTM and ANQGSEA. CDR3 region: CSGTQRFNTEAFF. The CDR3 DNA sequence: TGCAGTGGGACTCAGAGGTTCAACACTGAAGCTTTCTTT.

V gene TRBV5-4 combines with J gene TRBJ2-1, with D possibly matching TRBD2 (5 bases). The V gene lost 1 base and the J gene lost 6 bases, with 8 bases spanning the gap. Looked up from germline, CDR1 is SGHNT and CDR2 is YYREEE (reference sequence). The CDR3 runs to 13 residues. The CDR3 reads CASSLPEGNEQFF. The CDR3 DNA sequence: TGTGCCAGCAGCTTGCCCGAGGGCAATGAGCAGTTCTTC.

The chain joins TRBV13 to TRBJ2-6; 8 nucleotides line up with TRBD1. The CDR3 consists of 17 residues. Germline CDR1 is PRHDT and CDR2 is FYEKMQ (reference sequence). J lost 4 bases, V lost 4 bases, and 9 bases had no gene match. DNA for the CDR3: TGTGCCAGCAGCTCCCGTTCAGGGGGCGGCGGGGCCAACGTCCTGACTTTC. This gives the protein CASSSRSGGGGANVLTF.

This clone was recorded once. V usage is TRBV9 and J usage is TRBJ2-3; 7 nucleotides agree with TRBD2. This CDR3 spans 14 amino acids. CDR1 SGDLS and CDR2 YYNGEE come from the germline V gene. Unmatched junction bases numbered 8, after V lost 4 bases and J lost 6 bases. As DNA, the CDR3 is TGTGCCAGCAGCTTTGAGGGAGGGCTTGATACGCAGTATTTT. Protein product: CASSFEGGLDTQYF.

V and J are TRBV6-6 and TRBJ2-5; D remains ambiguous. The CDR3 length is 12 residues. Trimming took 2 bases from V and 3 from J, leaving 4 bases between them. Germline CDR1 MNHNY, CDR2 SVGAGI (reference sequence). The CDR3 sequence: CASSYPKETQYF. CDR3 sequence (DNA): TGTGCCAGCAGTTACCCTAAAGAGACCCAGTACTTC.

The chain employs TRBV11-1 and TRBJ1-3, with TRBD1 matching 7 bases. The germline CDR1 and CDR2 sequences are SGHAT and FQDESV (reference sequence). The CDR3 is made up of 14 amino acids. V dropped 5 bases and J dropped 4; count of bases not matched to a gene: 5. In DNA form, the CDR3 reads TGTGCCAGCAGCCCGGACAGGCAAGGAAACACCATATATTTT. Its protein product is CASSPDRQGNTIYF.

V gene TRBV11-2 combines with J gene TRBJ2-3; the match to TRBD1 covers 7 bases. Losses at the gene ends were 5 bases for V and 2 bases for J; bases not matched to a gene: 4. The CDR3 runs 14 residues. Germline V gives CDR1 SGHAT, CDR2 FQNNGV. In nucleotides, the CDR3 is TGTGCCAGCAGCCGGGACAGCCACACAGATACGCAGTATTTT. It encodes CASSRDSHTDTQYF.

CDR3 sequence: CATSSPDEARETQYF. The CDR3 DNA reads as TGTGCCACCAGCAGTCCCGATGAGGCTAGAGAGACCCAGTACTTC. This rearrangement joins TRBV15 to TRBJ2-5; no definite D call. Germline V gene lookup returns CDR1 LNHNV and CDR2 YYDKDF (reference sequence). Trimming removed 3 bases at V and 4 bases at J, with 15 bases between. The CDR3 has 15 residues.

This chain joins TRBV7-3 and TRBJ2-3; the D gene is possibly TRBD1 (6 bases). Germline values: CDR1 SGHTA, CDR2 FQGTGA. V shed 5 bases and J shed 6 bases, with 30 bases lying between them. This CDR3 region has 19 residues. The CDR3 DNA sequence: TGTGCCAGCAGCCAAAAGGGATATGTGACGGCGCACCAGGGGGATACGCAGTATTTT. This codes for CASSQKGYVTAHQGDTQYF.